The table lists the clone carrying this TCR beta chain with a few counts. What it binds is not known. These data come from a study of cytomegalovirus exposure and HLA in healthy donors. On the study more broadly: An early release of data contained 70 million to 95 million unique TCRs, which came from HLA-typed donors. Findings and limits, study-wide: In a later analysis, specific HLA alleles were associated with approximately 17,000 TCR beta sequences at a 0.05 false discovery rate. A highly shared variant cluster was judged a likely technical artifact.

The CDR3 runs 19 residues. In the PCR, 60 Vbeta and 13 Jbeta primers were used. TCRdb keeps only in-frame clones here, not all; method: immunoSEQ multiplex PCR. The sample shows some 120,000 clones, over 15% of them seen only once. Though probably carrying unrecorded immune exposures, donors were nominally healthy at sampling. The receptor's source is a female donor in good health and CMV-seropositive. Input material: PBMCs. The chain combines TRBV21-1 with TRBJ1-5; the table's D call of TRBD1 was not tested on the DNA. TRBV21-1 is a pseudogene segment. The CDR3 coding sequence is TGTGCCAGCAACTGGGACGGGACAGGGGCCCCTATTAGCAATCAGCCCCAGCATTTT. It is translated as CASNWDGTGAPISNQPQHF.